The rows below give T cell receptor beta chains drawn from one sample of a study of T-cell reconstitution after alpha-beta-depleted transplantation in children. Each CDR3 protein gets one entry after TCRdb re-called the PCR reads with MiXCR. Seen here are about 580,000 distinct CDR3 sequences, 23% observed once, and the top ten hold roughly 13%. The sample was PBMCs, mostly from graft donor cells, taken 360 days after TCRalphabeta/CD19-depleted stem cell transplant. These receptors were collected from a boy younger than two who had a stem cell transplant for acute myeloid leukemia, so the T cells may come from the graft donor. Each CDR3 is given with its conserved first and last residue. The D gene is left open where the match is weak. A row's size may be missing; if present it is once, few, many or a size class.

d_call,v_call,j_call,clone_size,cdr3_aa,cdr3_nt
TRBD2,TRBV20-1,TRBJ2-4,many,CSAGTSGVAKNIQYF,TGCAGTGCTGGGACTAGCGGGGTAGCCAAAAACATTCAGTACTTC
TRBD1,TRBV4-3,TRBJ2-1,.,CASSHPGQGGDEQFF,TGCGCCAGCAGCCATCCCGGACAGGGGGGTGATGAGCAGTTCTTC
.,TRBV15,TRBJ1-1,few,CATSRDLSMNTEAFF,TGTGCCACCAGCAGAGATCTCAGCATGAACACTGAAGCTTTCTTT
TRBD2,TRBV15,TRBJ2-5,.,CATSGPRTSRETQYF,TGTGCCACCAGCGGACCTAGGACTAGCAGGGAGACCCAGTACTTC
TRBD1,TRBV28,TRBJ1-2,.,CASSLGTGPSNYGYTF,TGTGCCAGCAGTTTAGGGACAGGGCCTTCTAACTATGGCTACACCTTC
.,TRBV29-1,TRBJ1-1,.,CSGRGSGSNTEAFF,TGCAGCGGGCGGGGGTCCGGCTCGAACACTGAAGCTTTCTTT
.,TRBV7-7,TRBJ2-3,few,CASSSGDSQSTDTQYF,TGTGCCAGCAGCTCGGGGGACAGTCAGAGCACAGATACGCAGTATTTT
TRBD2,TRBV29-1,TRBJ2-3,many,CSVVSLAGGRGTDTQYF,TGCAGCGTTGTAAGCCTAGCGGGGGGGCGGGGCACAGATACGCAGTATTTT
.,TRBV20-1,TRBJ2-5,many,CSARDDSQETQYF,TGCAGTGCTAGAGATGACAGCCAAGAGACCCAGTACTTC
.,TRBV15,TRBJ1-1,.,CATSRQRRGNTEAFF,TGTGCCACCAGCAGACAGCGTAGGGGGAACACTGAAGCTTTCTTT
TRBD1,TRBV28,TRBJ1-1,.,CASSSRTGAATEAFF,TGTGCCAGCAGTTCACGGACAGGAGCGGCCACTGAAGCTTTCTTT
.,TRBV25-1,TRBJ1-2,few,CASSDWADNYGYTF,TGTGCCAGCAGCGATTGGGCCGATAACTATGGCTACACCTTC
TRBD2,TRBV6-5,TRBJ2-1,many,CASSYGGTRVGDEQFF,TGTGCCAGCAGTTACGGCGGGACTAGAGTCGGCGATGAGCAGTTCTTC
.,TRBV12-3/TRBV12-4,TRBJ1-1,many,CASSMRGNTEAFF,TGTGCCAGCAGTATGAGAGGAAACACTGAAGCTTTCTTT
TRBD1,TRBV12-3/TRBV12-4,TRBJ2-2,many,CASSSQDRANTGELFF,TGTGCCAGCAGTTCCCAGGACAGGGCGAACACCGGGGAGCTGTTTTTT
.,TRBV12-3/TRBV12-4,TRBJ1-5,many,CASSLGSGNQPQHF,TGTGCCAGCAGTTTGGGGTCGGGCAATCAGCCCCAGCATTTT
.,TRBV7-8,TRBJ1-4,few,CASSFAALTVPNEKLFF,TGTGCCAGCAGCTTCGCCGCGCTAACGGTCCCCAATGAAAAACTGTTTTTT
TRBD2,TRBV20-1,TRBJ2-3,once,CSASYSGTSGGPGTDTQYF,TGCAGTGCTAGTTACTCCGGGACTAGCGGGGGGCCAGGTACAGATACGCAGTATTTT
TRBD1,TRBV11-1,TRBJ1-2,.,CASSLANQWRDRVNGYTF,TGTGCCAGCAGCTTAGCGAACCAGTGGCGCGACAGGGTGAATGGCTACACCTTC
.,TRBV12-3/TRBV12-4,TRBJ2-1,.,CASSLASLGEQFF,TGTGCCAGCAGTTTAGCGTCGTTGGGTGAGCAGTTCTTC
.,TRBV6-5,TRBJ1-5,many,CASSYASGNNQPQHF,TGTGCCAGCAGTTACGCCTCAGGGAATAATCAGCCCCAGCATTTT
TRBD2,TRBV20-1,TRBJ2-5,many,CSAQTAGGETQYF,TGCAGTGCTCAGACAGCGGGGGGAGAGACCCAGTACTTC
.,TRBV12-3/TRBV12-4,TRBJ2-1,.,CASSLPGHGFNEQFF,TGTGCCAGCAGCCTTCCGGGACATGGGTTCAATGAGCAGTTCTTC
.,TRBV18,TRBJ2-3,.,CASSRPHGTDTQYF,TGTGCCAGCTCAAGACCACACGGCACAGATACGCAGTATTTT
.,TRBV29-1,TRBJ2-7,many,CSALTVGWEQYF,TGCAGCGCCTTGACCGTCGGCTGGGAGCAGTACTTC
.,TRBV28,TRBJ2-2,many,CASWEHPNTGELFF,TGTGCCAGCTGGGAGCACCCGAACACCGGGGAGCTGTTTTTT
TRBD2,TRBV6-5,TRBJ2-7,once,CASSYSNPSGGPFPYEQYF,TGTGCCAGCAGTTACTCGAATCCGAGCGGGGGCCCCTTTCCCTACGAGCAGTACTTC
.,TRBV5-1,TRBJ2-1,.,CASSLDAAGRYNEQFF,TGCGCCAGCAGCTTGGACGCGGCGGGGAGATACAATGAGCAGTTCTTC
.,TRBV12-3/TRBV12-4,TRBJ2-3,many,CASSFGRAAASTDTQYF,TGTGCCAGCAGTTTTGGGCGAGCGGCAGCTAGCACAGATACGCAGTATTTT
.,TRBV21-1,TRBJ1-2,.,CASSKERGGLHF,TGTGCCAGCAGCAAAGAAAGAGGAGGGCTCCACTTC
TRBD2,TRBV9,TRBJ2-3,many,CASSDRLAGGRGDTQYF,TGTGCCAGCAGCGACCGACTAGCGGGGGGGCGAGGAGATACGCAGTATTTT
TRBD1,TRBV7-3,TRBJ2-4,many,CASSATGGKNIQYF,TGTGCCAGCAGCGCGACAGGGGGCAAAAACATTCAGTACTTC
.,TRBV11-2,TRBJ2-1,.,CASSPPTSTEQFF,TGTGCCAGCAGCCCACCCACTAGCACTGAGCAGTTCTTC
.,TRBV6-2/TRBV6-3,TRBJ1-4,many,CASSGSRATNEKLFF,TGTGCCAGCAGTGGCAGTCGCGCAACTAATGAAAAACTGTTTTTT
.,TRBV6-1,TRBJ2-1,few,CASRLADSYNEQFF,TGTGCCAGCCGGCTGGCCGACTCCTACAATGAGCAGTTCTTC
.,TRBV12-3/TRBV12-4,TRBJ2-1,.,CASRAGTKKAYNEQFF,TGTGCCAGCAGGGCCGGGACAAAGAAGGCGTACAATGAGCAGTTCTTC
TRBD1,TRBV29-1,TRBJ2-1,many,CSVEPRGTGGAGGQFF,TGCAGCGTCGAACCGCGGGGGACAGGGGGCGCGGGGGGACAGTTCTTC
.,TRBV12-3/TRBV12-4,TRBJ1-2,.,CASFWENYGYTF,TGTGCCAGCTTTTGGGAGAACTATGGCTACACCTTC
.,TRBV15,TRBJ2-1,few,CATSRPPGVNEQFF,TGTGCCACCAGCAGACCGCCTGGGGTCAATGAGCAGTTCTTC
.,TRBV6-2/TRBV6-3,TRBJ2-1,many,CASSYSGLASLSDEQFF,TGTGCCAGCAGTTACTCGGGGCTAGCCTCCCTAAGCGATGAGCAGTTCTTC
TRBD1,TRBV6-1,TRBJ2-6,few,CASRNPGQGGSGANVLTF,TGTGCCAGCAGAAATCCGGGACAGGGAGGATCTGGGGCCAACGTCCTGACTTTC
.,TRBV20-1,TRBJ2-7,few,CSARDGGILLGKQYF,TGCAGTGCTAGAGACGGGGGTATCCTCCTCGGCAAGCAGTACTTC
.,TRBV24-1,TRBJ2-3,many,CATSDSWLEDTQYF,TGTGCCACCAGTGACTCGTGGTTAGAGGATACGCAGTATTTT
.,TRBV20-1,TRBJ2-7,many,CSANRDSYEQYF,TGCAGTGCCAACAGGGACTCCTACGAGCAGTACTTC
.,TRBV6-2/TRBV6-3,TRBJ2-7,.,CASEQGSEQYF,TGTGCCAGCGAACAGGGATCCGAGCAGTACTTC
.,TRBV4-3,TRBJ2-7,few,CASSHSLGGAHYEQYF,TGCGCCAGCAGCCATTCGTTGGGCGGGGCCCACTACGAGCAGTACTTC
.,TRBV5-6,TRBJ2-3,.,CASSGGARVTDTQYF,TGTGCCAGCAGCGGGGGGGCCAGGGTCACAGATACGCAGTATTTT
.,TRBV29-1,TRBJ1-1,few,CSVEGLYTEAFF,TGCAGCGTTGAAGGCCTGTACACTGAAGCTTTCTTT